What follows is one T cell receptor (beta chain) and its context. Its target is unknown. Template switching was used to attach UMIs, which incorporated a 6-nucleotide sample barcode. TCRdb reprocessed the 5' RACE reads and stores each CDR3 protein as one record, lacking DNA. This sample's table has about 300,000 distinct CDR3 sequences. This sample was included in a study of monozygotic twins with inflammatory bowel disease. Study outcomes and limitations: There was no way to distinguish the different T cell subtypes. Patient repertoires may have gained variability from differing immunosuppressive treatments. Healthy co-twins showed greater TCRbeta diversity (inverse Simpson) than IBD patients.

The CDR3 spans 14 residues. Germline V gene lookup returns CDR1 SGDLS and CDR2 YYNGEE. The sample taken for sequencing was blood. The clonotype originates from a human donor with ulcerative colitis or Crohn's disease, or a healthy co-twin of an affected twin (not recorded which). This chain joins TRBV9 and TRBJ1-5; TCRdb's D call of TRBD1 is untestable without DNA. The CDR3 region is CASSRSLSNQPQHF.